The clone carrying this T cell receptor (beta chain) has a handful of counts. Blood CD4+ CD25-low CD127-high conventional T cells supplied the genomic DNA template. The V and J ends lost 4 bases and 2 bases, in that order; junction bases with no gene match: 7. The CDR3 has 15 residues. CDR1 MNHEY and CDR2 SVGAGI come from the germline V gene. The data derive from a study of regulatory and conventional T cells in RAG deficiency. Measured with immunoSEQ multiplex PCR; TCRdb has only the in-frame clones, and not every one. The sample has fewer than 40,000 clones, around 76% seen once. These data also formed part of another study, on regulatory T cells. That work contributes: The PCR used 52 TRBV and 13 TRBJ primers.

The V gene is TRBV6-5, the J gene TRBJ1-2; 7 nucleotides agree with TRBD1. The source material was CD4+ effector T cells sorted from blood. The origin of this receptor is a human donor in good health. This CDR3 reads CASSSGGQDNYGYTF. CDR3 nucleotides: TGTGCCAGCAGTTCCGGCGGACAGGACAACTATGGCTACACCTTC.